This TCR beta chain was recovered during a study of PD-1 blockade in classical Hodgkin lymphoma. Study information: Treatment was intravenous nivolumab, 3 mg/kg every 2 weeks, until progression. Points from the study as a whole: TCR diversity rose significantly by C4D1 in CD4+ but not CD8+ cells.

Repertoires were generated with immunoSEQ multiplex PCR, while TCRdb's copy carries only in-frame clones and drops some. The sample records roughly 50,000 clones, 90% being singletons. V was cut by 3 bases and J by 10 bases, with 11 bases left in between. The CDR3 length is 12 residues. Germline V gives CDR1 SGHNT, CDR2 YYREEE (reference sequence). Described time point: cycle 4 day 1 (C4D1), after 6 weeks of nivolumab. Brentuximab vedotin exposure varied among the patients, all of whom had relapsed after autologous stem cell transplantation. Remarks on this clone: The antigen remains undetermined.

The TCR originated in a human donor with classical Hodgkin lymphoma. The input for sequencing was peripheral blood mononuclear cells (PBMCs), taken before the fourth cycle of nivolumab. The genes are TRBV5-4 and TRBJ2-1; D is unresolved. The CDR3 here is CASSSFTLEQFF. CDR3 nucleotides: TGTGCCAGCAGCTCATTCACTTTAGAGCAGTTCTTC.